The present T cell receptor beta chain was sequenced within a study of blood T cell repertoires in COVID-19 (dated by TCRdb to about 2020). Describing the broader study: Collaborator samples came from the United States, Italy and Spain and covered acute and convalescent phases of COVID-19. The material from the prospective study consisted of cDNA or gDNA derived from T cells, B-cell-depleted T cells, or PBMCs. Deeply sampled blood TCRbeta repertoires from subjects exposed to, actively infected with, or recovered from COVID-19 were included in the dataset. A freely available public database, intended as a resource for researchers studying the immune response to SARS-CoV-2, is where the repertoires were released. The samples were drawn from the first 160 participants of the ongoing ImmuneRACE study and from 950 to 1,500 subjects provided by 6 global collaborators. Nearly every sample came with metadata listing a de-identified subject ID, COVID-19 status, age in years and sex. Where available, HLA class I and class II types were taken from metadata supplied by the sample provider and were not determined by assay-based typing.

In the prospective study, participants were roughly 18 to 100 years old, resided in around 25 geographic areas of the United States, and were enrolled through a virtual design. In the prospective study, participants were assigned to cohorts based on the clinical history participants reported in a screening survey and a study questionnaire. In the prospective study, whole blood, serum and a nasopharyngeal or oropharyngeal swab were collected from each participant by mobile phlebotomists. Over a roughly 2-month period, participants in the prospective study had the option of providing additional blood draws and questionnaires. Before DNA extraction, prospective study blood samples were shipped either frozen or at room temperature. Study-wide findings and limitations: The amount of clinical and demographic metadata varied by source and participant and was provided uncurated.

With regard to this clone: Which antigen it targets is not known. No base qualities exist here, and no much larger clone lies one base off it.

TCRbeta CDR3 regions were amplified from genomic DNA by means of the immunoSEQ Assay, a bias-controlled multiplex PCR. The original methods were these. The number of nucleated cells in each sample was estimated from the amplification of reference gene primers within the assay. Sequence reads were collapsed and filtered to measure the absolute abundance of every unique TCRbeta CDR3 rearrangement. For each sample, productive Simpson clonality was calculated by taking the square root of Simpson's diversity index across productive rearrangements. TCRdb took over this immuneACCESS table, retaining in-frame rearrangements with V and J assigned. Such tables are incomplete; in checked studies, under half of the missing clones stem from an unresolved V gene, and the remainder is unexplained. That table is the source of V, J and clone size, and D and trimming were worked out from the DNA. Within this sample are more than 200,000 clones, with about nine tenths of them counted one time only. Together, the top ten hold around 6% of the sample.

V is shortened by 1 base, J by 3 bases, and the region joining them spans 9 bases. CDR1 is given as SEHNR and CDR2 as FQNEAQ, both from the germline V gene (reference sequence). Including the terminal cysteine and phenylalanine, the CDR3 comprises 14 residues. Only the CDR3 region is kept as DNA, spanning 42 bases read in frame from base 1. Sequenced input: PBMCs or T cells enriched from blood (not recorded which). The receptor was isolated from a woman aged 25 to 39 with acute COVID-19. The rearranged chain carries TRBV7-9 and TRBJ1-1; the D gene is possibly TRBD1, with 5 bases matching. The DNA is TGTGCCAGCAGCTTAGTGGGAGGGGACACTGAAGCTTTCTTT. Protein translation: CASSLVGGDTEAFF.